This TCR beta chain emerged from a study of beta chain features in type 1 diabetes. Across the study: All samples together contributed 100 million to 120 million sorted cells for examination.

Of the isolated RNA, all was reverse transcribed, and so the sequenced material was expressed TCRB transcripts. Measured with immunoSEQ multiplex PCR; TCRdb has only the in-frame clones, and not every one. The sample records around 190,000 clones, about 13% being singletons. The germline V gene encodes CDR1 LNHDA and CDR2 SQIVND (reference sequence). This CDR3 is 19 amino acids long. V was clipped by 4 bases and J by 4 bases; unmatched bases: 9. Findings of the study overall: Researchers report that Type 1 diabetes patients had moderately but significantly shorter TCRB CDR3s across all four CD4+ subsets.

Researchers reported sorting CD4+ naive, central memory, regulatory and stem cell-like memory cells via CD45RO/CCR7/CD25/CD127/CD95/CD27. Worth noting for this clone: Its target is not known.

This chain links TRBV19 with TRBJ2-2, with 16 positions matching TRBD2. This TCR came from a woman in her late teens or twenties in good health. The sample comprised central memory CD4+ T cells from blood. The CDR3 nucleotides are TGTGCCAGTAGTAGGCCGGGACTAGCGGGAGGGCGGATCACCGGGGAGCTGTTTTTT. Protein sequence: CASSRPGLAGGRITGELFF.